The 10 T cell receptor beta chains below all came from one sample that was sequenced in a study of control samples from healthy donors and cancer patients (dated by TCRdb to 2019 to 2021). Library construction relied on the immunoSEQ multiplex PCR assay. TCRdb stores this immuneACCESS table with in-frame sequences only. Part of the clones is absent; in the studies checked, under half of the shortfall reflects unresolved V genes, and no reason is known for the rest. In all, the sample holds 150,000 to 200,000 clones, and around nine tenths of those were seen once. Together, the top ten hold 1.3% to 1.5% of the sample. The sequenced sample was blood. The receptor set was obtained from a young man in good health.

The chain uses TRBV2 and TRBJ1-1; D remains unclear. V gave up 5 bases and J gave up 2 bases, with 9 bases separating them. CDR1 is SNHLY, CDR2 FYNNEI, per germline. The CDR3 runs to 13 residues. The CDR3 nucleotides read TGTGCCAGCAGTAGAGCACCCAACACTGAAGCTTTCTTT. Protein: CASSRAPNTEAFF.

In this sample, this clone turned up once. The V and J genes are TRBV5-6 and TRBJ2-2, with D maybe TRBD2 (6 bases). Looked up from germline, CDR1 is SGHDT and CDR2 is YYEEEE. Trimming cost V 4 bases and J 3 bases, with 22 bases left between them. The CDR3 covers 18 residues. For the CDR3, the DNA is TGTGCCAGCAGCGGAGGTCTACAGCGGGTATTTGACACCGGGGAGCTGTTTTTT. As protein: CASSGGLQRVFDTGELFF.

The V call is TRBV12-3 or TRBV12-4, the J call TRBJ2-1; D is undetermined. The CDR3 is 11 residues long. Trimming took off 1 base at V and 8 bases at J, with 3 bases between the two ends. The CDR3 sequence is CASSLGYEQFF. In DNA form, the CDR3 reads TGTGCCAGCAGTTTAGGGTATGAGCAGTTCTTC.

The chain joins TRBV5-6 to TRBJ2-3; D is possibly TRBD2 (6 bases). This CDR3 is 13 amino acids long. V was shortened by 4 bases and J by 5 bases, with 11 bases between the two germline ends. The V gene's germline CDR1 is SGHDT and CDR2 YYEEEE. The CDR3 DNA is TGTGCCAGCAGCCTGGCCGGGAGAGATACGCAGTATTTT. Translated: CASSLAGRDTQYF. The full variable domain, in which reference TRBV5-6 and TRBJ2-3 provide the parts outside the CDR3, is DAGVTQSPTHLIKTRGQQVTLRCSPKSGHDTVSWYQQALGQGPQFIFQYYEEEERQRGNFPDRFSGHQFPNYSSELNVNALLLGDSALYLCASSLAGRDTQYFGPGTRLTVL.

The DNA of the CDR3 is TGTGCCAGCAGCTTGGATTATGAGACCCAGTACTTC. It yields the protein CASSLDYETQYF. The chain employs TRBV5-6 and TRBJ2-5; D is undetermined. The CDR3 is made up of 12 amino acids. The V gene lost 0 bases and the J gene lost 5 bases, with 5 bases spanning the gap. The germline CDR1 and CDR2 sequences are SGHDT and YYEEEE.

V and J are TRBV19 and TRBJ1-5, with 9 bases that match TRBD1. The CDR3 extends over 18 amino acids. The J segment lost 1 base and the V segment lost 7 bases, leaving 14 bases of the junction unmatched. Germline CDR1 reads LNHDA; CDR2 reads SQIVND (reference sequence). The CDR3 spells CASTTDRGSLSSNQPQHF. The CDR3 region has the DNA TGTGCCAGTACCACGGACAGGGGAAGCCTTTCCAGCAATCAGCCCCAGCATTTT.

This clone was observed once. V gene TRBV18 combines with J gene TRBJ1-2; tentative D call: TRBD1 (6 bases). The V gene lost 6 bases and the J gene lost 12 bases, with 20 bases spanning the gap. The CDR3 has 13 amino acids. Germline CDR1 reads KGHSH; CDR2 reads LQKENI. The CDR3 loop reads CASSSSGIGGHTF. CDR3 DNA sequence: TGTGCCAGCTCCTCAAGTGGCATTGGGGGCCACACCTTC.

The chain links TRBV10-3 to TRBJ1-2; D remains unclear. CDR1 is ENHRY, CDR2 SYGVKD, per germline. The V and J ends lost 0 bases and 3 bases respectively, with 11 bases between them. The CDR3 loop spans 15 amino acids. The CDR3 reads CAISESVGRDYGYTF. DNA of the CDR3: TGTGCCATCAGTGAGTCGGTGGGTAGAGACTATGGCTACACCTTC.

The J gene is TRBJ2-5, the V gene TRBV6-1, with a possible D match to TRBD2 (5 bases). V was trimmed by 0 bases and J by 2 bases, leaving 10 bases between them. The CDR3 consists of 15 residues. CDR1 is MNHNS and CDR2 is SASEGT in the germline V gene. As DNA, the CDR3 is TGTGCCAGCAGTGAAGCGGAGGCGTCTCAAGAGACCCAGTACTTC. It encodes CASSEAEASQETQYF.

The CDR3 sequence: CASSFDRGWAFF. Written as DNA, the CDR3 is TGTGCCAGCAGTTTCGACAGGGGGTGGGCTTTCTTT. The chain combines TRBV12-3 or TRBV12-4 with TRBJ1-1; 9 nucleotides align to TRBD1. J gave up 11 bases and V 3 bases, and 4 bases lay outside the gene matches. This CDR3 is built from 12 residues.